The next 15 T cell receptor beta chains were all read from a single sample in a study of T cell responses to AZD1222 COVID-19 vaccine. Profiling relied on immunoSEQ multiplex PCR, and the TCRdb table lists in-frame clones only, not all of them. This table has some 140,000 clones, 70% to 90% appearing once. Sequences were derived from peripheral blood, sampled on day 0 of AZD1222 vaccination. The receptors come from an adult in good health.

This chain links TRBV3-1 (or the pseudogene TRBV3-2) with TRBJ1-4; 8 positions match TRBD1. Germline V lookup: CDR1 LGHDT, CDR2 YNNKEL (reference sequence). The CDR3 totals 18 residues. V shed 4 bases, J shed 5 bases, and the junction held 15 bases outside the gene matches. CDR3 protein: CASSPTPGGRPLNEKLFF. Here the CDR3 DNA reads TGTGCCAGCAGCCCGACCCCAGGGGGCCGTCCGCTAAATGAAAAACTGTTTTTT.

J is TRBJ2-3 and V is TRBV19; possibly TRBD2 for D (5 bases). CDR3 length: 14 amino acids. The germline V gene has CDR1 LNHDA and CDR2 SQIVND (reference sequence). The germline V and J ends were trimmed by 4 bases and 0 bases, with 8 bases remaining between them. CDR3 in amino acids: CASSTDLSTDTQYF. In DNA, the CDR3 is TGTGCCAGTAGTACGGACTTGAGCACAGATACGCAGTATTTT.

V and J are TRBV27 and TRBJ1-2; D ambiguous. The CDR3 is 13 residues long. Germline V gives CDR1 MNHEY, CDR2 SMNVEV (reference sequence). The V end lost 6 bases, the J end lost 4 bases, and 12 bases lay between the germline ends. This chain's CDR3 is CASSSPYGYGYTF. CDR3 bases: TGTGCCAGCAGCTCACCGTATGGCTATGGCTACACCTTC.

V and J are TRBV9 and TRBJ1-4; 10 bases are shared with TRBD1. The CDR3 runs to 14 residues. CDR1 SGDLS and CDR2 YYNGEE come from the germline V gene. Unmatched junction bases numbered 0, after V lost 0 bases and J lost 7 bases. CDR3 sequence (DNA): TGTGCCAGCAGCGTAGGGACAGGGGGTGAAAAACTGTTTTTT. It specifies CASSVGTGGEKLFF.

V usage is TRBV11-3 and J usage is TRBJ2-6, with D possibly matching TRBD2 (5 bases). The V end lost 0 bases, the J end lost 1 base, and 10 bases lay between the germline ends. Germline values: CDR1 SGHNT, CDR2 YENEEA. CDR3 length equals 17 residues. CDR3 sequence: CASSLDLGGSGANVLTF. In nucleotides, the CDR3 is TGTGCCAGCAGCTTAGATCTAGGAGGATCTGGGGCCAACGTCCTGACTTTC.

The J gene is TRBJ2-7, the V gene TRBV6-6; 11 bases fit TRBD2. The CDR3 consists of 14 residues. J was trimmed by 7 bases and V by 5 bases; bases with no gene match: 7. The germline CDR1 and CDR2 sequences are MNHNY and SVGAGI (reference sequence). The CDR3 DNA sequence: TGTGCCAGCAGTCCCCTAGCGGGAGGCGGTGAGCAGTACTTC. This codes for CASSPLAGGGEQYF.

This chain links TRBV7-9 with TRBJ2-7, with TRBD2 matching 11 bases. The germline V gene encodes CDR1 SEHNR and CDR2 FQNEAQ (reference sequence). The CDR3 contains 17 residues. V lost 5 bases and J lost 4; bases outside the gene matches: 13. The CDR3 region is CASSTGALAGGPYEQYF. In DNA form, the CDR3 reads TGTGCCAGCAGCACGGGAGCATTAGCGGGAGGGCCGTACGAGCAGTACTTC.

The chain is built from TRBV7-9 and TRBJ1-6, with a possible D match to TRBD1 (6 bases). The length of the CDR3 is 16 residues. The V end lost 3 bases, the J end lost 1 base, and 10 bases lay between the germline ends. CDR1 SEHNR and CDR2 FQNEAQ come from the germline V gene (reference sequence). As DNA, the CDR3 is TGTGCCAGCAGCTTTGAGGGGGTGTCCTATAATTCACCCCTCCACTTT. Protein product: CASSFEGVSYNSPLHF.

The rearrangement links TRBV29-1 to TRBJ2-2; TRBD2 matches 7 bases. The V gene end was trimmed by 4 bases and the J gene end by 4 bases; junction bases not matched to a gene: 6. The CDR3 has 14 residues. Germline CDR1 and CDR2: SQVTM and ANQGSEA. The CDR3 nucleotides are TGCAGCGTTGTGATGGCGGGAGTCACCGGGGAGCTGTTTTTT. As protein: CSVVMAGVTGELFF.

This chain connects TRBV2 to TRBJ2-3; tentative D call: TRBD2 (6 bases). The CDR3 length is 14 residues. Trimming shortened V by 4 bases and J by 6 bases, and 14 bases separated the two germline ends. CDR1 and CDR2 from the germline V gene are SNHLY and FYNNEI. This CDR3 reads CASSGESSADTQYF. In DNA, the CDR3 is TGTGCCAGCAGTGGAGAATCTAGCGCGGATACGCAGTATTTT.

This chain links TRBV28 with TRBJ1-1; a weak D match, TRBD1 (5 bases). CDR1 and CDR2 (germline): MDHEN, SYDVKM. The CDR3 runs to 12 residues. Trimming removed 3 bases at V and 7 bases at J, with 9 bases between. Written as DNA, the CDR3 is TGTGCCAGCAGTTTTAAGGGGCTTGAAGCTTTCTTT. It translates to CASSFKGLEAFF.

This clone showed up just a few times. The rearrangement uses TRBV13 and TRBJ2-7; D is perhaps TRBD1 (5 bases). The CDR3 covers 13 residues. V was pared by 4 bases and J by 2 bases, with 9 bases between. Germline CDR1 and CDR2: PRHDT and FYEKMQ (reference sequence). CDR3 nucleotides: TGTGCCAGCAGCTCCTGGGGCACCTACGAGCAGTACTTC. Its protein is CASSSWGTYEQYF.

The V gene is TRBV11-2, the J gene TRBJ1-6; D not certain. Trimming left V 2 bases short and J 12 bases short, with 11 bases between. Germline CDR1 and CDR2: SGHAT and FQNNGV. The CDR3 loop spans 13 amino acids. CDR3 DNA: TGTGCCAGCAGCTTACTTGGGCAAGGACCCCTCCACTTT. It specifies CASSLLGQGPLHF.

The chain links TRBV7-2 to TRBJ1-2; 7 bases are a match to TRBD1. From germline, CDR1 is SGHTA and CDR2 FQGNSA. The CDR3 runs to 13 residues. V trimming: 6 bases; J trimming: 3 bases; junction bases outside the gene matches: 4. The CDR3 bases are TGTGCCAGCAGGACCGACAGGGACTATGGCTACACCTTC. As protein: CASRTDRDYGYTF. Variable domain in full (rest from reference TRBV7-2 and TRBJ1-2): GAGVSQSPSNKVTEKGKDVELRCDPISGHTALYWYRQSLGQGLEFLIYFQGNSAPDKSGLPSDRFSAERTGGSVSTLTIQRTQQEDSAVYLCASRTDRDYGYTFGSGTRLTVV.

As for this clone: The junction does not match germline at one end; this may be a read error. This chain joins TRBV7-2 and TRBJ2-7; D unresolved. CDR1 SGHTA and CDR2 FQGNSA come from the germline V gene. CDR3 size: 13 residues. CDR3 sequence: CASSIAQYYEQYF. The CDR3, as DNA: TGTGCCAGCAGCATAGCCCAGTACTACGAGCAGTACTTC. The whole variable domain, filled in from reference TRBV7-2 and TRBJ2-7, reads GAGVSQSPSNKVTEKGKDVELRCDPISGHTALYWYRQSLGQGLEFLIYFQGNSAPDKSGLPSDRFSAERTGGSVSTLTIQRTQQEDSAVYLCASSIAQYYEQYFGPGTRLTVT.